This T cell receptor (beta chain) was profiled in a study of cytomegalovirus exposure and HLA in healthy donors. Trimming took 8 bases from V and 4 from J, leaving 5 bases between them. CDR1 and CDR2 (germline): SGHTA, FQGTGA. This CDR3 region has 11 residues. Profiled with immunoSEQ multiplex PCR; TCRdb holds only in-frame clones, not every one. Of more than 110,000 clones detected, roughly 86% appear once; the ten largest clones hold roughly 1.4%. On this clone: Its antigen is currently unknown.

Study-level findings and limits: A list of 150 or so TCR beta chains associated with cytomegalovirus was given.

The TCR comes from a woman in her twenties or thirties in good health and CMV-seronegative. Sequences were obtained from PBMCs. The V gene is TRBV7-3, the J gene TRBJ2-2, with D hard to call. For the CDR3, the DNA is TGTGCCAGCGGAGTCACCGGGGAGCTGTTTTTT. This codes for CASGVTGELFF.